This TCR beta chain was profiled in a study of Ad26.COV2.S vaccination and SARS-CoV-2 variants (dated by TCRdb to the early 2020s). Background for the entire study: Donors in the vaccine arm were drawn from COV1001, a phase I-IIa trial of Ad26.COV2.S in healthy adults that was multicentre, randomized, double-blind and placebo-controlled. Ad26.COV2.S was given intramuscularly at 5x10^10 or 1x10^11 viral particles, as a single shot or as two shots 56 days apart. Sequencing of the TCRbeta repertoire served to evaluate the specificity and breadth of SARS-CoV-2-reactive T cell receptors following Ad26.COV2.S vaccination. A total of some 30 samples were included in the TCR-sequenced set, comprising around 19 Ad26.COV2.S vaccine recipients, 5 placebo recipients and 8 SARS-CoV-2 convalescent individuals. Trial participants were randomized into five groups of five, in which low-dose or high-dose Ad26.COV2.S was given once or twice, or placebo was given on both occasions. Investigators did not know the trial group allocation while performing experiments and assessing outcomes.

Summary of the overall study and its limitations: It was noted by the authors that total T cell responses may have been underestimated by the TCR breadth and depth analyses. Ad26.COV2.S recipients had higher spike-specific TCR breadth than placebo recipients (P = 0.0014). After vaccination, substantial breadth of spike-specific CD8+ and CD4+ T cell responses was reported. Comparing responses between vaccine doses or regimens was not something the study was powered to do. Vaccine and placebo recipients had similar non-spike TCR breadth, a finding consistent with the vaccine containing only spike.

The treatment or condition label here, explained by the study, means: 19 received Ad26.COV2.S at low or high dose, single or two shots; roughly 5 received placebo; per-sample allocation not given. Repertoires of vaccine and placebo recipients were sequenced from samples taken on day 63 after the first injection. In Cohort 1b, 25 adults aged 18-55 years were enrolled at a single site in Boston, USA, between 29 July and 7 August 2020. As a vaccine, Ad26.COV2.S was a replication-incompetent adenovirus type 26 vector that expressed a prefusion-stabilized SARS-CoV-2 spike protein derived from the original Wuhan strain. There are 16 amino acids in the CDR3, from cysteine to phenylalanine inclusive. The only DNA kept is the CDR3, 48 bases in frame from the first base. Via the germline V gene (reference sequence), CDR1 is LNHDA and CDR2 SQIVND. V lost 5 bases and J lost 5 bases, and the count of bases not matched to a germline gene is 10.

The immunoSEQ Assay was used to sequence TCRbeta CDR3 regions. After extraction, genomic DNA underwent amplification by bias-controlled multiplex PCR, followed by high-throughput sequencing. Per the authors' processing: Collapsing and filtering of sequences were performed to quantify the absolute abundance of each unique TCRbeta CDR3 region. T cell fraction was estimated by normalizing TCRbeta template counts to usable DNA, with usable DNA measured through amplification of reference genes found in all nucleated cells. Repertoire TCRs were annotated as SARS-CoV-2-specific by exact matching of V gene, CDR3 amino acid sequence and J gene to a known reactive TCR set. The reference SARS-CoV-2 TCR set was derived from MIRA and filtered for enrichment in COVID-19-positive ImmuneCODE repertoires, a step that removed public or cross-reactive TCRs. Using the MIRA antigens, annotated TCRs were further analysed by specific ORF or by position within an ORF. Breadth was defined as annotated unique rearrangements over total unique productive rearrangements; depth was the summed frequency of those rearrangements. Two-sided Wilcoxon rank-sum tests were used to compare TCR breadth between groups. TCRdb obtained this table from immuneACCESS and retained in-frame rearrangements with V and J assigned. These tables miss some clones; where compared with another copy, unresolved V genes account for less than half of the shortfall, and the remainder is unexplained. V, J and clone size are taken as reported in that table, and D and trimming were inferred from the DNA itself. Present in this sample are about 390,000 clones, less than 90% of which were seen just once. The ten largest account for approximately 3.7% of the sample.

This clone was recorded once. Its antigen is not yet known. No quality values exist for individual bases; no much larger clone is one base distant. This specimen was peripheral blood, taken in a trial of Ad26.COV2.S vaccine versus placebo. The source of this sequence is a person aged 18-60 years who received the Ad26.COV2.S COVID-19 vaccine or a placebo. The chain employs TRBV19 and TRBJ2-2, and 8 junction bases match TRBD2. This receptor carries the CDR3 CASSPRTSPSTGELFF. DNA sequence: TGTGCCAGTAGTCCACGGACTAGCCCGAGTACCGGGGAGCTGTTTTTT.